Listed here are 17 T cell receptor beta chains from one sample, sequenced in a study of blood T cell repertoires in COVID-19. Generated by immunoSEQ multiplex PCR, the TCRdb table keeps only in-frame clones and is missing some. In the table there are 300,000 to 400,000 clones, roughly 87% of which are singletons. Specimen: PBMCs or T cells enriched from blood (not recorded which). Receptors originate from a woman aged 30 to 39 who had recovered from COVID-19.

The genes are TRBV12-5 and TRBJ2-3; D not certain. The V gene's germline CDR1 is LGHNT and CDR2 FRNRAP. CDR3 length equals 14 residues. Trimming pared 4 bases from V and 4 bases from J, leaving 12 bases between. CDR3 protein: CASGSSIRADTQYF. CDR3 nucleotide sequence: TGTGCTAGTGGTTCCTCTATTCGGGCAGATACGCAGTATTTT.

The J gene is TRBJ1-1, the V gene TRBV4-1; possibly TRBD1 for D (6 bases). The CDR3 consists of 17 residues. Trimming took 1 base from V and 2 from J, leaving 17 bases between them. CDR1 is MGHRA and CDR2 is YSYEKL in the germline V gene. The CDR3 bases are TGCGCCAGCAGCCAAGTAGGGGGGAGGGGAAAAAACACTGAAGCTTTCTTT. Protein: CASSQVGGRGKNTEAFF.

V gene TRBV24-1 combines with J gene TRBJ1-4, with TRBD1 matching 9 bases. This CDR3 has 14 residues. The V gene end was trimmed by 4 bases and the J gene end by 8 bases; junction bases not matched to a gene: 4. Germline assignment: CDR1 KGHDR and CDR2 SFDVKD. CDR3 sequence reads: CATSEGQGVEKLFF. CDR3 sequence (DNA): TGTGCCACCAGTGAGGGACAGGGAGTGGAAAAACTGTTTTTT.

CDR3 residues: CASSLAGHPDQADTQYF. The CDR3 DNA follows: TGCGCCAGCAGCTTGGCGGGACACCCAGATCAAGCAGATACGCAGTATTTT. The V gene is TRBV5-1, the J gene TRBJ2-3; a weak D match, TRBD1 (6 bases). The germline CDR1 and CDR2 sequences are SGHRS and YFSETQ. V was trimmed by 0 bases and J by 4 bases, leaving 18 bases between them. The CDR3 spans 17 residues.

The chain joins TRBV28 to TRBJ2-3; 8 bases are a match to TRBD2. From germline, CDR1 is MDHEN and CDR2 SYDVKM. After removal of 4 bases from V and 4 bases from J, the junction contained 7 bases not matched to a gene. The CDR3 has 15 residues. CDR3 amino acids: CASSYGGGWADTQYF. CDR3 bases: TGTGCCAGCAGTTACGGCGGGGGGTGGGCAGATACGCAGTATTTT.

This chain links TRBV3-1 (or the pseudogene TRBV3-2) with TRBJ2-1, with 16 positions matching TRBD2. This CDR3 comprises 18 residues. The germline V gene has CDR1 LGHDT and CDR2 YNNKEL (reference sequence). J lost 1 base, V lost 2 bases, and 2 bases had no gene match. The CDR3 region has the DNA TGTGCCAGCAGCCAACCGGGACTAGCGGGGGGGTCCTACAATGAGCAGTTCTTC. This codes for CASSQPGLAGGSYNEQFF.

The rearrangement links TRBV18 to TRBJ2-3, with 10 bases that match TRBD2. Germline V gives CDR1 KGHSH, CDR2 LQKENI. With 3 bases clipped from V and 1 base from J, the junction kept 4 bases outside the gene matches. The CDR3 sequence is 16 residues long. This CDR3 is CASSPRLAGGTDTQYF. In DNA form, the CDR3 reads TGTGCCAGCTCACCCAGGCTAGCGGGGGGCACAGATACGCAGTATTTT.

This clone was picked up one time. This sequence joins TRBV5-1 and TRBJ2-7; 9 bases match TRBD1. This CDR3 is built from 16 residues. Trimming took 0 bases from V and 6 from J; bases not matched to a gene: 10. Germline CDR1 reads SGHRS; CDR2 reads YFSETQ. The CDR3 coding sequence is TGCGCCAGCAGCTTGGGTTTTAGACAGGGGGTCGTCGAGCAGTACTTC. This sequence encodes CASSLGFRQGVVEQYF.

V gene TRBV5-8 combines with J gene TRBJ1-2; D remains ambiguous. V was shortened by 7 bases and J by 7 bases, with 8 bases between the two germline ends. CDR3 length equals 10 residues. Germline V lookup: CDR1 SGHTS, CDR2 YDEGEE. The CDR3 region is CASGEPGYTF. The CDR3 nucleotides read TGTGCCAGCGGTGAGCCTGGCTACACCTTC.

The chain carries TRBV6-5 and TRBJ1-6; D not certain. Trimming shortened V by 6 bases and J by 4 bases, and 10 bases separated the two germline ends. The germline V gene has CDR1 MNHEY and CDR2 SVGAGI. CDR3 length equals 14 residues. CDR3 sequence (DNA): TGTGCCAGCAGGTCTGTACTGTATAATTCACCCCTCCACTTT. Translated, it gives CASRSVLYNSPLHF.

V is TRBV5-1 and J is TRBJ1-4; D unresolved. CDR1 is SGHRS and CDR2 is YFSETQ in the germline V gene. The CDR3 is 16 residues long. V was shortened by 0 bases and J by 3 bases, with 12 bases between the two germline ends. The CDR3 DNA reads TGCGCCAGCAGCTTGGTGGGTGGACTACCTAATGAAAAACTGTTTTTT. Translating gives CASSLVGGLPNEKLFF. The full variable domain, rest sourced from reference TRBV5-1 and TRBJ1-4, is KAGVTQTPRYLIKTRGQQVTLSCSPISGHRSVSWYQQTPGQGLQFLFEYFSETQRNKGNFPGRFSGRQFSNSRSEMNVSTLELGDSALYLCASSLVGGLPNEKLFFGSGTQLSVL.

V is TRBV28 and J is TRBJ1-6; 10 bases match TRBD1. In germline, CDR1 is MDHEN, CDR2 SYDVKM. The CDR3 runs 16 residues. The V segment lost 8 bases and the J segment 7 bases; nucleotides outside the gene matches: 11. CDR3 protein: CASGTWRQGANSPLHF. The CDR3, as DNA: TGTGCCAGCGGAACCTGGAGACAGGGGGCGAATTCACCCCTCCACTTT. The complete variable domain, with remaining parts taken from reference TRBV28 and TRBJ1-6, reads DVKVTQSSRYLVKRTGEKVFLECVQDMDHENMFWYRQDPGLGLRLIYFSYDVKMKEKGDIPEGYSVSREKKERFSLILESASTNQTSMYLCASGTWRQGANSPLHFGNGTRLTVT.

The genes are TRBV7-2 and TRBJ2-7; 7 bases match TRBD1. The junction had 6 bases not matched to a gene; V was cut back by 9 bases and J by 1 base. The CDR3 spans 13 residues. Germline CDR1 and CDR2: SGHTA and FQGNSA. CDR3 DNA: TGTGCCAGTAGGTTGGGACAGTCCTACGAGCAGTACTTC. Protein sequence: CASRLGQSYEQYF. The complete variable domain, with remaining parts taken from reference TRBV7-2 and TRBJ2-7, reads GAGVSQSPSNKVTEKGKDVELRCDPISGHTALYWYRQSLGQGLEFLIYFQGNSAPDKSGLPSDRFSAERTGGSVSTLTIQRTQQEDSAVYLCASRLGQSYEQYFGPGTRLTVT.

CDR3 in DNA: TGCAGCGTTGAAGACCTCTGTAGGGGGACCCCGAGCTCCTACGAGCAGTACTTC. Translation: CSVEDLCRGTPSSYEQYF. The rearrangement joins TRBV29-1 to TRBJ2-7; weak D call: TRBD1 (6 bases). CDR1 SQVTM and CDR2 ANQGSEA come from the germline V gene. Trimming took off 0 bases at V and 0 bases at J, with 21 bases between the two ends. The CDR3 covers 18 residues.

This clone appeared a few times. CDR3 sequence reads: CATSDSPRGGYTF. The CDR3 bases are TGTGCCACCAGTGATTCGCCCAGGGGGGGCTACACCTTC. The chain joins TRBV24-1 to TRBJ1-2; 7 bases are shared with TRBD1. The length of the CDR3 is 13 residues. Per the germline V gene, CDR1 is KGHDR and CDR2 is SFDVKD. Trimming at V came to 2 bases and at J to 8 bases, leaving 4 bases not matched to a gene.

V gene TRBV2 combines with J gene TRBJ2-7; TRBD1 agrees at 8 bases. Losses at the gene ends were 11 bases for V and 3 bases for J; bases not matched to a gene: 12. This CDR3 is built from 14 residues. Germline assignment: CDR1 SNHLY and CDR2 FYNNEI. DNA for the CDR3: TGTGCCGGAAGAGTCACAGGGGGTTTCTACGAGCAGTACTTC. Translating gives CAGRVTGGFYEQYF.

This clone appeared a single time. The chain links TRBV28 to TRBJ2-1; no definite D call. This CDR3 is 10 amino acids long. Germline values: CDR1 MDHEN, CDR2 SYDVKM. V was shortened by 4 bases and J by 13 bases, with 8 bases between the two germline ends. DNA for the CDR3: TGTGCCAGCAGTTCCCCCAAACAGTTCTTC. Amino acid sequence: CASSSPKQFF.